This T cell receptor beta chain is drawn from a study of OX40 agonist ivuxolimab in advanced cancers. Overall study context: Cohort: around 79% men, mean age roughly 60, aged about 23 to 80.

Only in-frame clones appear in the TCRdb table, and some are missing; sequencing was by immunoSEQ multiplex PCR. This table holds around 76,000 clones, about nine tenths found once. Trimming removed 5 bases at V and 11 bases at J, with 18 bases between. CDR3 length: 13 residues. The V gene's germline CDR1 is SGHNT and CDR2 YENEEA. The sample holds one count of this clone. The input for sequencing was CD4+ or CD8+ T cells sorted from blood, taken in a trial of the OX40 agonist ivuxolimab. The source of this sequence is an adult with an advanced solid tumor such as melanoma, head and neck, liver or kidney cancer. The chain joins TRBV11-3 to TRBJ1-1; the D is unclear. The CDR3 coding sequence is TGTGCCAGCAGCCCCGGTACCAGGCGTCAGGCTTTCTTT. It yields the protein CASSPGTRRQAFF.